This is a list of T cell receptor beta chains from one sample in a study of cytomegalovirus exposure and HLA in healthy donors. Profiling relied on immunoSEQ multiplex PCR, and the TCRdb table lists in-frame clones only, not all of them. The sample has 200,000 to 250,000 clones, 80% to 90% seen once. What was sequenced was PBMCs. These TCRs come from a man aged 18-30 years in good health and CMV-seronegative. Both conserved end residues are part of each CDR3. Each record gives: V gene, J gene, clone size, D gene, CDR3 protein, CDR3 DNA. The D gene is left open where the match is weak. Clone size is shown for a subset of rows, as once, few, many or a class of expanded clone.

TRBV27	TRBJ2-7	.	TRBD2	CASSLVAGGLYEQYF	TGTGCCAGCAGTTTAGTAGCGGGAGGCTTATACGAGCAGTACTTC
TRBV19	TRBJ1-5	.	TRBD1	CWTPGQGLGQPQHF	TGTTGGACCCCGGGACAGGGATTGGGACAGCCCCAGCATTTT
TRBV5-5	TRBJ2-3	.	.	CASSFLASTDTQYF	TGTGCCAGCAGCTTCCTAGCCTCCACAGATACGCAGTATTTT
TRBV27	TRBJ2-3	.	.	CASSPLLGEGTDTQYF	TGTGCCAGCAGTCCCCTCTTGGGAGAGGGCACAGATACGCAGTATTTT
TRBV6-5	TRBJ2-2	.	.	CASMRLGGTGELFF	TGTGCCAGCATGCGTCTGGGGGGTACCGGGGAGCTGTTTTTT
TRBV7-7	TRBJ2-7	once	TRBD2	CASSPRIPGEGPQYF	TGTGCCAGCAGCCCAAGAATACCGGGGGAGGGCCCCCAGTACTTC
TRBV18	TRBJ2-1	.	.	CASSPIAVSYNEQFF	TGTGCCAGCTCACCGATAGCGGTATCCTACAATGAGCAGTTCTTC
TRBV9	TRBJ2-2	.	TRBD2	CASSVMGLAGAGELFF	TGTGCCAGCAGCGTAATGGGACTAGCGGGGGCCGGGGAGCTGTTTTTT
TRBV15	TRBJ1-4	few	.	CATSGTRGSGEKLFF	TGTGCCACCAGCGGTACCAGGGGATCCGGTGAAAAACTGTTTTTT
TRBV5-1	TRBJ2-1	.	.	CASSFRLPASNEQFF	TGCGCCAGCAGCTTTAGACTACCGGCCTCCAATGAGCAGTTCTTC
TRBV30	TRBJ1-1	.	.	CAWSRRGGNTEAFF	TGTGCCTGGAGTAGAAGGGGGGGCAACACTGAAGCTTTCTTT
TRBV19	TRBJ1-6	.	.	CASSPLGGIVGNSPLHF	TGTGCCAGTAGTCCCCTAGGCGGGATAGTGGGGAATTCACCCCTCCACTTT
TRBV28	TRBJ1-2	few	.	CASSFNSGYGYTF	TGTGCCAGCAGTTTCAACTCCGGCTATGGCTACACCTTC
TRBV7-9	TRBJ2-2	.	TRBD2	CASSSSGSGELFF	TGTGCCAGCAGCTCTAGCGGGAGCGGGGAGCTGTTTTTT
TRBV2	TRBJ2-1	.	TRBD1	CASTIEVGQEPFF	TGTGCCAGCACCATCGAGGTAGGACAGGAACCGTTCTTC
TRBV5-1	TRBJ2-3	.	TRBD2	CASSWGLPDTFSTDTQYF	TGCGCCAGCAGCTGGGGACTACCCGATACCTTTAGCACAGATACGCAGTATTTT
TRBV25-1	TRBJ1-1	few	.	CASSPETPASTEAFF	TGTGCCAGCAGTCCCGAGACTCCGGCGAGCACTGAAGCTTTCTTT
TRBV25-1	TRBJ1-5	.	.	CASSSLSDQPQHF	TGTGCCAGCAGTAGCTTGTCGGATCAGCCCCAGCATTTT
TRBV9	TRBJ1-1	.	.	CASSVRSGGTEAFF	TGTGCCAGCAGCGTAAGGTCCGGGGGGACTGAAGCTTTCTTT
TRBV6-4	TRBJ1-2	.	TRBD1	CASSDHLNRGSTNYGYTF	TGTGCCAGCAGTGACCACCTGAACAGGGGATCTACTAACTATGGCTACACCTTC
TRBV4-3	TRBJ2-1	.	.	CASSATPDSTYNEQFF	TGCGCCAGCAGCGCCACGCCGGACAGTACCTACAATGAGCAGTTCTTC
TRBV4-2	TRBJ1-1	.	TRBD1	CASSQWTGGDTEAFF	TGTGCCAGCAGCCAGTGGACAGGGGGCGACACTGAAGCTTTCTTT
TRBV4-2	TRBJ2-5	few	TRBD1	CASSQNPDREETQYF	TGTGCCAGCAGCCAAAACCCGGACAGGGAAGAGACCCAGTACTTC
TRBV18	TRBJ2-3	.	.	CASSPSLGEDTQYF	TGTGCCAGCTCACCATCCTTAGGGGAAGATACGCAGTATTTT
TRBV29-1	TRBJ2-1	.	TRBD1	CSVLSSGGLGNKQFF	TGCAGCGTACTGTCTTCAGGGGGTCTTGGCAATAAGCAGTTCTTC
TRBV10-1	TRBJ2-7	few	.	CASSPGTYEQYF	TGCGCCAGCAGTCCGGGAACCTACGAGCAGTACTTC
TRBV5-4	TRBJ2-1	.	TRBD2	CASSPGLAGAGEQFF	TGTGCCAGCAGCCCGGGACTAGCGGGAGCAGGGGAGCAGTTCTTC
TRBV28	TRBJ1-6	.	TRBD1	CASSFGQGWNSPLHF	TGTGCCAGCAGTTTCGGACAGGGTTGGAATTCACCCCTCCACTTT
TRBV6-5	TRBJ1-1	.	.	CASSYNRRNTEAFF	TGTGCCAGCAGTTACAACAGGAGGAACACTGAAGCTTTCTTT
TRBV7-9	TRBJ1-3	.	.	CASSSTASSGNTIYF	TGTGCCAGCAGCTCGACAGCGTCCTCTGGAAACACCATATATTTT
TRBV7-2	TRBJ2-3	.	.	CASSQGLRTDTQYF	TGTGCCAGCAGCCAGGGACTCCGCACAGATACGCAGTATTTT
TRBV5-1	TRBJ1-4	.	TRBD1	CASSRTTDRPNEKLFF	TGCGCCAGCAGCCGGACCACGGACAGGCCCAATGAAAAACTGTTTTTT
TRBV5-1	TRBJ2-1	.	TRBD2	CASSNGLASYNEQFF	TGCGCCAGCAGCAACGGACTAGCAAGCTACAATGAGCAGTTCTTC
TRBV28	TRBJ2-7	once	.	CASSLTRTGLYEQYF	TGTGCCAGCAGTTTAACAAGGACGGGATTATACGAGCAGTACTTC
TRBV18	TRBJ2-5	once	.	CASSTQGAETQYF	TGTGCCAGCTCAACGCAGGGTGCCGAGACCCAGTACTTC
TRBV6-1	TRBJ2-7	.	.	CASSDRQVKEQYF	TGTGCCAGCAGTGATCGCCAGGTAAAGGAGCAGTACTTC
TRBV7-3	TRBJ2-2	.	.	CASSPNSFTGELFF	TGTGCCAGCAGCCCTAATTCCTTCACCGGGGAGCTGTTTTTT
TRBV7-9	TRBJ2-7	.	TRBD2	CASSLTSGSYEQYF	TGTGCCAGCAGCTTGACTAGCGGGAGTTACGAGCAGTACTTC
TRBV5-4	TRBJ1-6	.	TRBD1	CASSLGGQLNSPLHF	TGTGCCAGCAGCTTGGGGGGACAGCTGAATTCACCCCTCCACTTT
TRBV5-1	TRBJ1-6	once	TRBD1	CASSPQQGANSPLHF	TGCGCCAGCAGCCCACAACAGGGGGCGAATTCACCCCTCCACTTT
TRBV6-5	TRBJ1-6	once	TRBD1	CASSYGDSSSPLHF	TGTGCCAGCAGTTACGGGGACAGCTCTTCACCCCTCCACTTT
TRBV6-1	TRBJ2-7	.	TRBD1	CASSPGQKPYEQYF	TGTGCCAGCAGTCCGGGACAGAAGCCCTACGAGCAGTACTTC
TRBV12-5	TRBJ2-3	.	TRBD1	CASGSPSDRGDTQYF	TGTGCTAGTGGTTCGCCGTCGGACAGGGGAGATACGCAGTATTTT
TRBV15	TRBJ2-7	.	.	CATSRGSVEGGYEQYF	TGTGCCACCAGCAGAGGGTCGGTCGAGGGAGGATACGAGCAGTACTTC
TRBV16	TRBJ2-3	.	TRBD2	CASSLEGGIDTQYF	TGTGCCAGCAGCCTTGAGGGAGGGATAGATACGCAGTATTTT
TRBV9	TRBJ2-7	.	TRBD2	CASSPSSGRYEQYF	TGTGCCAGCAGCCCATCTAGCGGGAGATACGAGCAGTACTTC
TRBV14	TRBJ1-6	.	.	CASSQRSGRAPLHF	TGTGCCAGCAGCCAAAGGTCAGGGAGGGCACCCCTCCACTTT
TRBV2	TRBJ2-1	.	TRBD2	CASRATSGGDNEQFF	TGTGCCAGCAGGGCAACTAGCGGGGGCGACAATGAGCAGTTCTTC
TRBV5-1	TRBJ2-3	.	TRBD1	CASSEIQGSDTQYF	TGCGCCAGCAGCGAAATACAGGGGTCAGATACGCAGTATTTT
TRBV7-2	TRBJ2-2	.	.	CASSRGSTGELFF	TGTGCCAGCAGCCGGGGGTCCACCGGGGAGCTGTTTTTT